This TCR beta chain was observed in a study of CD8 T cells in Susac syndrome. Random hexamers were used to reverse transcribe an amount of about 0.5 to 1 ug RNA. TCR beta CDR3 was amplified by immunoSEQ covering 54 Vbeta and 13 Jbeta. TCRdb re-derived calls from the immunoSEQ multiplex PCR reads in MiXCR, one entry per CDR3 protein. The sample has 150,000 to 180,000 distinct CDR3 sequences; around 95% are singletons. This clonotype was observed once. Germline V lookup: CDR1 SEHNR, CDR2 FQNEAQ (reference sequence). This CDR3 is built from 14 residues. The ends were cut back, 2 bases at V and 0 bases at J, with 7 bases in the middle. TCR beta from blood CD8+ and CD4+ T cells was sequenced. Those who served as multiple sclerosis controls were treatment-naive patients with stable or active relapsing-remitting disease.

Sequenced material: CD8+ T cells from PBMCs. J is TRBJ1-1 and V is TRBV7-9; unclear D gene. This TCR derives from a human donor with multiple sclerosis. For the CDR3, the DNA is TGTGCCAGCAGCTTATCTGATCTGAACACTGAAGCTTTCTTT. Translated: CASSLSDLNTEAFF.